This TCR beta chain was sequenced during a study of cytotoxic CD8 clonotypes in ibrutinib-treated CLL. TCRdb's copy holds only in-frame clones and misses some; the assay was immunoSEQ multiplex PCR. The sample holds tens of thousands of clones, over 60% seen once. V lost 0 bases, J lost 0 bases, and 9 bases lay in between. The CDR3 is 15 residues long. From germline, CDR1 is MNHEY and CDR2 SVGAGI. This rearrangement joins TRBV6-5 to TRBJ2-7, with TRBD2 as a possible D gene (5 bases). The sample was PBMCs, taken after 12 months of ibrutinib treatment. The TCR originated in a human donor with chronic lymphocytic leukemia. The CDR3, as DNA: TGTGCCAGCAGTTACTCGCGTGGGAGCTCCTACGAGCAGTACTTC. Translated: CASSYSRGSSYEQYF.